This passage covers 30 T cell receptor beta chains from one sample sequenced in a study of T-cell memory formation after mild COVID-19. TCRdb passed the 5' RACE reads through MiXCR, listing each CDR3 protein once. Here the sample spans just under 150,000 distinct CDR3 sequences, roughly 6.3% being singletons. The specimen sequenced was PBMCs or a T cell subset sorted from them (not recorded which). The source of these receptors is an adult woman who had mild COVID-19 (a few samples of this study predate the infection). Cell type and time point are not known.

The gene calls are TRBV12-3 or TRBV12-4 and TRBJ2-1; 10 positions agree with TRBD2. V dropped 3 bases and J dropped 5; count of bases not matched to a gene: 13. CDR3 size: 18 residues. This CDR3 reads CASSFGQGLLAGNNEQFF. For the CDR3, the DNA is TGTGCCAGCAGTTTTGGACAGGGCCTACTAGCGGGAAACAATGAGCAGTTCTTC.

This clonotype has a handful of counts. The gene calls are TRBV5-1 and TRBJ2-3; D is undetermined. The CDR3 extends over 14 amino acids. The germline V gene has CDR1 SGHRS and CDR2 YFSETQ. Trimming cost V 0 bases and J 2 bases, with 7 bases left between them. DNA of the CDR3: TGCGCCAGCAGCTTGGGCTCGACCACAGATACGCAGTATTTT. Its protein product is CASSLGSTTDTQYF.

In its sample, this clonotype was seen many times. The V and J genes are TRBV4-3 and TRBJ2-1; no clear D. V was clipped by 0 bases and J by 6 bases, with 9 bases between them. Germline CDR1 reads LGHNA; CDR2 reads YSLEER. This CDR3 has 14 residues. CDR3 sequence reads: CASSQEKLSNEQFF. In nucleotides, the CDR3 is TGCGCCAGCAGCCAAGAAAAACTCAGCAATGAGCAGTTCTTC.

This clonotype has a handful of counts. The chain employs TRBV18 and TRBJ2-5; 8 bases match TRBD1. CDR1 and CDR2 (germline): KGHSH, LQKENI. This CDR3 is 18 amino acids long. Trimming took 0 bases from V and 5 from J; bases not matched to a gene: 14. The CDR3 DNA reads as TGTGCCAGCTCACCACCGTACGGGACAGGTAACTTGAAGGAGACCCAGTACTTC. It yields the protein CASSPPYGTGNLKETQYF.

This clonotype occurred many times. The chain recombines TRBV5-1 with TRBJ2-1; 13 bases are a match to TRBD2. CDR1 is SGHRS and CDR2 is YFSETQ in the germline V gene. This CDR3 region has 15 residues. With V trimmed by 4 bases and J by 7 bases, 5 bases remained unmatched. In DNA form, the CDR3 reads TGCGCCAGCAGCAGAACTAGCGGGGGGGCGAATGAGCAGTTCTTC. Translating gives CASSRTSGGANEQFF.

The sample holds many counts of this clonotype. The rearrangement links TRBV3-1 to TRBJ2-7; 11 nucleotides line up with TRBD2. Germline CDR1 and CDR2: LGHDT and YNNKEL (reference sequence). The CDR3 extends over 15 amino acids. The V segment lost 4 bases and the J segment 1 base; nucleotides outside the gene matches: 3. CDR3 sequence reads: CASSRSGGESYEQYF. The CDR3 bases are TGTGCCAGCAGCCGTAGCGGGGGGGAATCCTACGAGCAGTACTTC.

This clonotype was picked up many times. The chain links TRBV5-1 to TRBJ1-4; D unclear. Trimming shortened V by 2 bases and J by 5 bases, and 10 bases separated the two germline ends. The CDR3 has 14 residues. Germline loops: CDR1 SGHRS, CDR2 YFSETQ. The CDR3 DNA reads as TGCGCCAGCAGCTTAGGCAGCGTCAATGAAAAACTGTTTTTT. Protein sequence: CASSLGSVNEKLFF.

The DNA for the CDR3 is TGCGCCAGCAGCCAAGAGGCCAGCAGCCCTCGCAATGAGCAGTTCTTC. It is translated as CASSQEASSPRNEQFF. This chain connects TRBV4-1 to TRBJ2-1; D gene unclear. Trimming left V 0 bases short and J 6 bases short, with 15 bases between. Germline assignment: CDR1 MGHRA and CDR2 YSYEKL. This CDR3 is 16 amino acids long.

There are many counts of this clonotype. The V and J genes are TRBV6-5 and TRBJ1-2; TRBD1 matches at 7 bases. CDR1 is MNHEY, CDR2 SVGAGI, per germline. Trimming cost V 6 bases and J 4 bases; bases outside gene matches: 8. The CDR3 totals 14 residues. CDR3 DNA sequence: TGTGCCAGCAGGACAATCCGGGACAGCTATGGCTACACCTTC. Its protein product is CASRTIRDSYGYTF.

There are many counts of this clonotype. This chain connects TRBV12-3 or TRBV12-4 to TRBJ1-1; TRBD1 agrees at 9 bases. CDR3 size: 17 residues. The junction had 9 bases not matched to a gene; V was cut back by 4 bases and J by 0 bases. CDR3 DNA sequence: TGTGCCAGCAGTTGGGCCGGGACAGGGAAACTGAACACTGAAGCTTTCTTT. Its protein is CASSWAGTGKLNTEAFF.

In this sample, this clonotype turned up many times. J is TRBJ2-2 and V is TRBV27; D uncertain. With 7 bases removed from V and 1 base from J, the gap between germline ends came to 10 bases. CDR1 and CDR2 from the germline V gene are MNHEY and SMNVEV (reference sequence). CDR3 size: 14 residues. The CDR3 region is CASKWQRNTGELFF. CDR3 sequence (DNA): TGTGCCAGCAAGTGGCAGAGGAACACCGGGGAGCTGTTTTTT.

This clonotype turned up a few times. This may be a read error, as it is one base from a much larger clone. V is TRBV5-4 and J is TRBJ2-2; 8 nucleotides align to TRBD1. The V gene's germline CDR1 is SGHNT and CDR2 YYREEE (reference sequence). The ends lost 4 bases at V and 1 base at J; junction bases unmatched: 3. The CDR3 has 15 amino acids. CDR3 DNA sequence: TGTGCCAGCAGCACCGGGACAGGGAACACCGGGGAGCTGTTTTTT. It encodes CASSTGTGNTGELFF.

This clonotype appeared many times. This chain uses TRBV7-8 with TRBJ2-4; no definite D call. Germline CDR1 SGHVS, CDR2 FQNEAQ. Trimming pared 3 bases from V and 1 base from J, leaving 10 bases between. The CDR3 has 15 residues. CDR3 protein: CASSLERLAKNIQYF. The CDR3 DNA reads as TGTGCCAGCAGCTTGGAGCGTCTGGCCAAAAACATTCAGTACTTC.

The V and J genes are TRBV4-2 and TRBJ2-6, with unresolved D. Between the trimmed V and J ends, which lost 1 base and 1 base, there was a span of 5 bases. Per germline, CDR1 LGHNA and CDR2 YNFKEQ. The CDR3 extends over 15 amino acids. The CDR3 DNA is TGTGCCAGCAGCCAAGGGCATTCTGGGGCCAACGTCCTGACTTTC. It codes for CASSQGHSGANVLTF.

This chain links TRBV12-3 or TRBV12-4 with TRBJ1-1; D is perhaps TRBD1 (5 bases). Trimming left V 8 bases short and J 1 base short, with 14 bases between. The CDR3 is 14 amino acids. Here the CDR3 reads CASLSAGRNTEAFF. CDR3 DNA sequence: TGTGCCAGCCTCTCGGCAGGGCGGAACACTGAAGCTTTCTTT.

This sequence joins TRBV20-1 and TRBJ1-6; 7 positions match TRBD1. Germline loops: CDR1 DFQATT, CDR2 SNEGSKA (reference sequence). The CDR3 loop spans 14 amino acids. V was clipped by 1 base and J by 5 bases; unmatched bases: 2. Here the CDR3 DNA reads TGCAGTGCTAGAGGGGACAGCGATAATTCACCCCTCCACTTT. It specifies CSARGDSDNSPLHF.

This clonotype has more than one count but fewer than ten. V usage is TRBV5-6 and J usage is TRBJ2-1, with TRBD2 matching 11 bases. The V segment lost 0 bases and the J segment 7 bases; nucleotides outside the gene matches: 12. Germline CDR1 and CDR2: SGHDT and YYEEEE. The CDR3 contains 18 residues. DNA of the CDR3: TGTGCCAGCAGCTTGGAACTAGCGGGAGAGGGAGGAAGGAATGAGCAGTTCTTC. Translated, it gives CASSLELAGEGGRNEQFF.

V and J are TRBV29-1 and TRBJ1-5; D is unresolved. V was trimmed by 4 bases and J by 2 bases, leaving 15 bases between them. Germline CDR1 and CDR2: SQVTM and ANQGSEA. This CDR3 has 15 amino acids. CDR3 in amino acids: CSVVENLRGNQPQHF. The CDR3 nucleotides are TGCAGCGTTGTTGAGAATCTGAGAGGCAATCAGCCCCAGCATTTT.

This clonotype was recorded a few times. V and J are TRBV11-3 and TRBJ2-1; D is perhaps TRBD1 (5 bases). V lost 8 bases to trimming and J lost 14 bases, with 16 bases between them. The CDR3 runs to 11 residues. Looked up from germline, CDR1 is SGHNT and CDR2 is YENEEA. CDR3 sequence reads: CASRDGAIEFF. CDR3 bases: TGTGCCAGCCGTGATGGGGCTATAGAGTTCTTC.

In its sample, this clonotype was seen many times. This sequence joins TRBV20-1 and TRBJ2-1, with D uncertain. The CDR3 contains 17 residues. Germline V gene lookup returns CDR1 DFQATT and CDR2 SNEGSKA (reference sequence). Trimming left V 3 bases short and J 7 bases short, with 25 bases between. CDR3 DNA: TGCAGTGCTAGTTCCCCTCCGGGCCGGGTGGTCCTAAATGAGCAGTTCTTC. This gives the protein CSASSPPGRVVLNEQFF.

The chain's CDR3 is CASSQRQGLGTEAFF. DNA of the CDR3: TGTGCCAGCAGCCAACGACAGGGCTTGGGCACTGAAGCTTTCTTT. The chain is built from TRBV16 and TRBJ1-1, with TRBD1 matching 7 bases. Germline V gives CDR1 KGHSY, CDR2 FQNENV. This CDR3 is built from 15 residues. Losses at the gene ends were 2 bases for V and 4 bases for J; bases not matched to a gene: 7.

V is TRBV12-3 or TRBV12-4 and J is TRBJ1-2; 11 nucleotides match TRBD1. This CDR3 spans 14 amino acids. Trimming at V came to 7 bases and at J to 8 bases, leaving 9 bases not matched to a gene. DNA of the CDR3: TGTGCCAGCACTTTGGACAGGGGGCGCGGGGGCTACACCTTC. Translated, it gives CASTLDRGRGGYTF.

This CDR3 reads CASSQRTGYYPQHF. The CDR3 DNA sequence: TGTGCCAGCAGCCAACGGACAGGGTATTATCCCCAGCATTTT. J is TRBJ1-5 and V is TRBV3-1; 8 nucleotides agree with TRBD1. CDR1 LGHDT and CDR2 YNNKEL come from the germline V gene (reference sequence). The CDR3 length is 14 residues. V trimming: 2 bases; J trimming: 10 bases; junction bases outside the gene matches: 7.

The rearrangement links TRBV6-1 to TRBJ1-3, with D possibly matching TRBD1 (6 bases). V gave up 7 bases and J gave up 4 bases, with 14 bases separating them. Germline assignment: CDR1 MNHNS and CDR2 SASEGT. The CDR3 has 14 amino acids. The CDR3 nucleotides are TGTGCCAGCAAAACAGGGAGTTCCGGAAACACCATATATTTT. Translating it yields CASKTGSSGNTIYF.

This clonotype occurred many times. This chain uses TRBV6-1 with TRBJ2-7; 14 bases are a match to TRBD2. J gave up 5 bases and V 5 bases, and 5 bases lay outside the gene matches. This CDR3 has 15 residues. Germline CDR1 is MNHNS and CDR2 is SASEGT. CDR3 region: CASSPPGLAGDEQYF. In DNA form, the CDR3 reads TGTGCCAGCAGTCCTCCGGGACTAGCGGGAGACGAGCAGTACTTC.

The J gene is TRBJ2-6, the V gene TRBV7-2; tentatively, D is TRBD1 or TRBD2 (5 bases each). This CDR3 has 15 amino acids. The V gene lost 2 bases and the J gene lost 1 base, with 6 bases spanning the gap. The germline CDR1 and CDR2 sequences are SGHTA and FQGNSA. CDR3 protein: CASSLWGSGANVLTF. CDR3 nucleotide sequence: TGTGCCAGCAGCTTATGGGGGTCTGGGGCCAACGTCCTGACTTTC.

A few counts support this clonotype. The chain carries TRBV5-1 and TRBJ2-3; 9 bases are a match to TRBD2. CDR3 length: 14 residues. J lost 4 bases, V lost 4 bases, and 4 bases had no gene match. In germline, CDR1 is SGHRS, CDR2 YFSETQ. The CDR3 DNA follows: TGCGCCAGCAGCGATAGCGGGGGAGCAGATACGCAGTATTTT. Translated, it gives CASSDSGGADTQYF.

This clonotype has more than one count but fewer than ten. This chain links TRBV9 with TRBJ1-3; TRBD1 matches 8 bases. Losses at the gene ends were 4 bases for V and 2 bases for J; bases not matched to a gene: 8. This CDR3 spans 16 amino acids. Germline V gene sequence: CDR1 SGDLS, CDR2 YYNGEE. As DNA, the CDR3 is TGTGCCAGCAGCCGACAGGGGAATTATGCTGGAAACACCATATATTTT. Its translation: CASSRQGNYAGNTIYF.

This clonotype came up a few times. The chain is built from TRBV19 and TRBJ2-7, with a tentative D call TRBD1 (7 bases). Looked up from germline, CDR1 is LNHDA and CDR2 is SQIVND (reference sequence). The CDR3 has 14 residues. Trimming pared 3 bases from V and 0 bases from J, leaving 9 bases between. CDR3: CASSIQGGSYEQYF. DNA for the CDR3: TGTGCCAGTAGTATTCAGGGGGGCTCCTACGAGCAGTACTTC.

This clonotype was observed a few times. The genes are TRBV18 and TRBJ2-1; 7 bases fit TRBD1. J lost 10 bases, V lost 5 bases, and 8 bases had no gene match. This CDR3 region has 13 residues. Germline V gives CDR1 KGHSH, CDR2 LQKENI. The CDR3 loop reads CASSMRQGWEQFF. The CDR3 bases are TGTGCCAGCTCAATGAGACAGGGTTGGGAGCAGTTCTTC.